In its sample, the clone carrying this T cell receptor (beta chain) was seen a few times. The data are from a study of cytomegalovirus exposure and HLA in healthy donors. The primer mix had 60 Vbeta and 13 Jbeta primers. Sequencing used immunoSEQ multiplex PCR; TCRdb keeps in-frame clones, though not all of them. The data contain 150,000 to 200,000 clones, roughly 80% of them singletons. The CDR3 spans 14 residues. Per germline, CDR1 SGDLS and CDR2 YYNGEE. V was trimmed by 4 bases and J by 5 bases, leaving 15 bases between them. Sequencing used PBMCs. The sequence was collected from a female donor in good health and CMV-seronegative. The chain joins TRBV9 to TRBJ1-1; D ambiguous. CDR3 sequence: CASSPDSRGTEAFF. For the CDR3, the DNA is TGTGCCAGCAGCCCGGACTCTCGAGGGACTGAAGCTTTCTTT.